This T cell receptor beta chain emerged from a study of cytomegalovirus exposure and HLA in healthy donors. General study findings and limits: In a later analysis, most CMV-associated TCR beta chains appeared HLA-restricted. A classifier reportedly called cytomegalovirus status with high sensitivity and specificity. In a later analysis, common viral pathogens appeared linked to several of the most significant clusters. Later on, an analysis showed TCR association rates differing by HLA locus, with DRB1 the most and HLA-C the fewest.

There are 14 residues in the CDR3. Per the germline V gene, CDR1 is SGHRS and CDR2 is YFSETQ. The V and J ends lost 3 bases and 6 bases respectively, with 15 bases between them. PCR employed 60 Vbeta and 13 Jbeta primers. The method was immunoSEQ multiplex PCR; TCRdb's version includes in-frame clones alone and lacks a portion of them. The table gives about 200,000 clones; the top ten clones make up around 0.74% of it. Turning to this clone: Its cognate antigen is unknown.

This sequence originates from a boy between 10 and 17 years old in good health and CMV-seronegative. The sample comprised PBMCs. This chain uses TRBV5-1 with TRBJ1-1, with D hard to call. The CDR3 DNA reads as TGCGCCAGCAGCTATGGACGGGAAGGTCCTGAAGCTTTCTTT. Its protein is CASSYGREGPEAFF.